This paragraph reports one TCR beta chain. Antigen specificity is unknown. The record originates from a study of T cell responses to AZD1222 COVID-19 vaccine. TCRdb's copy holds only in-frame clones and misses some; the assay was immunoSEQ multiplex PCR. In the table there are 150,000 to 200,000 clones, just over 90% of which are singletons. General study results and limits: Spike-specific TCR breadth and depth were elevated following two AZD1222 doses. No day 14 peak samples; only post-peak repertoires were characterized.

With V trimmed by 6 bases and J by 6 bases, 4 bases remained unmatched. Germline values: CDR1 MDHEN, CDR2 SYDVKM. The CDR3 covers 13 residues. The clonotype comes from an adult who received the AZD1222 COVID-19 vaccine. Sequenced here: peripheral blood, sampled 28 days after the second AZD1222 dose. This rearrangement joins TRBV28 to TRBJ1-4; 7 nucleotides align to TRBD1. This chain's CDR3 is CASRTGRDEKLFF. CDR3 DNA sequence: TGTGCCAGCAGGACAGGGAGGGATGAAAAACTGTTTTTT.